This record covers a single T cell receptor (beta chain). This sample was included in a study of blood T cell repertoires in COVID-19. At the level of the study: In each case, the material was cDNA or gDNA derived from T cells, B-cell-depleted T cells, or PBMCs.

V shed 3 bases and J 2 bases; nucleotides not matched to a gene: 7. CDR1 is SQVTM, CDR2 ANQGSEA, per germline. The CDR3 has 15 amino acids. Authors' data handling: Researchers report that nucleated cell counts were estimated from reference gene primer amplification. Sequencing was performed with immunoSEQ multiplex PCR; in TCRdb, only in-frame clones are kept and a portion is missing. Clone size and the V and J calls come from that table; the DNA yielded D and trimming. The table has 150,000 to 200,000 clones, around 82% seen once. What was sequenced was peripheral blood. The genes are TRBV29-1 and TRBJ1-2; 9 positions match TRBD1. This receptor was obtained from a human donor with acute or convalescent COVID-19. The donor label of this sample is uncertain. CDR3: CSVDVEQGANYGYTF. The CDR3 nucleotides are TGCAGCGTTGACGTCGAACAGGGGGCGAACTATGGCTACACCTTC.